Listed below are T cell receptor beta chains from one sample, sequenced in a study of T-cell reconstitution after alpha-beta-depleted transplantation in children. TCRdb independently ran MiXCR on the PCR reads; one entry per CDR3 protein. The repertoire has roughly 400,000 distinct CDR3 sequences, around two fifths of them found once; the top ten carry roughly a quarter. The source was PBMCs, collected before TCRalphabeta/CD19-depleted stem cell transplant. These receptors all come from a girl aged 2 to 10 with aplastic anemia, due to receive a stem cell transplant. The CDR3 runs from the conserved cysteine through the conserved F or W. The D gene is left open where the match is weak. The listing skips clone size in some rows; elsewhere it reads once, few, many or a size class.

>TRBD1|TRBJ2-5|TRBV20-1|.
CSASGQGPVETQYF
TGCAGTGCATCGGGACAGGGTCCAGTAGAGACCCAGTACTTC
>.|TRBJ1-3|TRBV27|few
CASRRTASSGNTIYF
TGTGCCAGCAGACGGACTGCTAGCTCTGGAAACACCATATATTTT
>.|TRBJ2-1|TRBV12-5|.
CASGLVPPGNEQFF
TGTGCTAGTGGTTTGGTACCCCCAGGCAATGAGCAGTTCTTC
>TRBD1|TRBJ1-2|TRBV28|.
CASSPQDRGEGDYGYTF
TGTGCCAGCAGTCCTCAGGACAGGGGCGAAGGGGACTATGGCTACACCTTC
>TRBD2|TRBJ2-3|TRBV20-1|.
CSARDWGGNTMDTQYF
TGCAGTGCTAGAGATTGGGGAGGGAACACCATGGATACGCAGTATTTT
>.|TRBJ1-3|TRBV12-3/TRBV12-4|once
CASRLISGNTIYF
TGTGCCAGCAGACTAATCTCTGGAAACACCATATATTTT
>TRBD2|TRBJ2-1|TRBV4-1|few
CASSLPTSGAYNEQFF
TGCGCCAGCAGCCTCCCCACTAGCGGGGCCTACAATGAGCAGTTCTTC
>TRBD2|TRBJ2-5|TRBV6-5|.
CASSYDLAGQETQYF
TGTGCCAGCAGTTACGACCTAGCGGGGCAAGAGACCCAGTACTTC
>TRBD1|TRBJ1-5|TRBV2|.
CASRDRDTRPQHF
TGTGCCAGCAGGGACAGGGACACTCGGCCCCAGCATTTT
>TRBD1|TRBJ2-1|TRBV6-5|.
CASSYLLVGGGPYNEQFF
TGTGCCAGCAGTTACCTCCTAGTAGGGGGCGGCCCCTACAATGAGCAGTTCTTC
>.|TRBJ2-5|TRBV5-1|.
CASSPSERDQETQYF
TGCGCCAGCAGCCCTAGCGAGCGCGACCAAGAGACCCAGTACTTC
>TRBD1|TRBJ1-2|TRBV9|.
CASSPLGQGGTNYGYTF
TGTGCCAGCAGCCCCCTAGGGCAGGGGGGAACAAACTATGGCTACACCTTC
>.|TRBJ1-6|TRBV19|few
CASRTLMGNGSPLHF
TGTGCCAGTAGAACCTTGATGGGCAACGGTTCACCCCTCCACTTT
>.|TRBJ1-3|TRBV9|few
CASSVGGTYSGNTIYF
TGTGCCAGCAGCGTAGGTGGCACTTACTCTGGAAACACCATATATTTT
>TRBD1|TRBJ2-7|TRBV7-9|.
CASSWDGTGNYEQYF
TGTGCCAGCAGCTGGGACGGGACAGGGAATTACGAGCAGTACTTC
>TRBD1|TRBJ1-1|TRBV12-3/TRBV12-4|many
CASRPGQGVNTEAFF
TGTGCCAGCAGGCCGGGACAGGGTGTGAACACTGAAGCTTTCTTT
>.|TRBJ1-4|TRBV5-1|.
CASSSDVETNEKLFF
TGCGCCAGCAGCTCGGACGTGGAAACTAATGAAAAACTGTTTTTT
>TRBD2|TRBJ2-3|TRBV28|.
CASSLRLAGVSDTQYF
TGTGCCAGCAGTTTACGACTAGCGGGAGTCTCAGATACGCAGTATTTT
>.|TRBJ1-2|TRBV7-9|.
CASQLPTFLGDPDGYTF
TGTGCCAGCCAGCTCCCAACATTTCTGGGGGACCCGGATGGCTACACCTTC
>.|TRBJ2-3|TRBV3-1|.
CASSSLARGTDTQYF
TGTGCCAGCAGCTCCCTGGCTAGGGGCACAGATACGCAGTATTTT
>.|TRBJ2-1|TRBV20-1|few
CSARVQDPNEQFF
TGCAGTGCTAGAGTCCAGGACCCTAATGAGCAGTTCTTC
>.|TRBJ2-5|TRBV29-1|.
CSVARDWQETQYF
TGCAGCGTGGCCCGGGACTGGCAAGAGACCCAGTACTTC
>TRBD2|TRBJ2-5|TRBV7-2|.
CASSFLGGGETQYF
TGTGCCAGCAGCTTCCTAGGCGGGGGAGAGACCCAGTACTTC
>TRBD1|TRBJ1-2|TRBV14|.
CASSQEARRDRYYGYTF
TGTGCCAGCAGCCAAGAAGCCAGGAGGGACAGATACTATGGCTACACCTTC